The rows below give T cell receptor beta chains drawn from one sample of a study of breast tumors, draining lymph nodes, adjacent tissues. TCRdb re-derived calls from the multiplex PCR reads in MiXCR, one entry per CDR3 protein. The sample consists of roughly 11,000 distinct CDR3 sequences, over 45% of them appearing once. Sample: breast tumor tissue. These receptors were obtained from a female donor with breast cancer. Some clones in this sample may be carry-over from other donors' samples. CDR3s leave out the opening cysteine and the closing phenylalanine or tryptophan. Fields, in order: V gene, J gene, CDR3 protein.

TRBV7-2	TRBJ2-3	ASSFPAGGPDTQY
TRBV20-1	TRBJ2-1	SASNEGADNEQF
TRBV3-1	TRBJ2-2	ASSLGIANTGELF
TRBV5-1	TRBJ2-1	ASIPGGGFGLTMGNEQF
TRBV20-1	TRBJ1-3	SAHSWDGSSGNTIY
TRBV2	TRBJ2-6	ASSYRGNVLT
TRBV7-6	TRBJ2-1	ASSPYPRTSGRGREQF
TRBV30	TRBJ1-6	AWGPHSPLH
TRBV7-9	TRBJ1-1	ASSLVVGEAF
TRBV10-3	TRBJ2-3	AISGGSTSTDTQY
TRBV2	TRBJ2-7	ASSEDLGEQY
TRBV7-6	TRBJ2-1	ASSLAGFGANEQF
TRBV27	TRBJ2-7	ASSFGDRGYEQY
TRBV6-5	TRBJ2-3	ASSFGTFASSRTDTQY
TRBV7-2	TRBJ2-1	ASSLGNEQF
TRBV7-6	TRBJ2-1	ASSRYASDNEQF
TRBV20-1	TRBJ1-5	SAVEPLGGSNQPQH
TRBV7-3	TRBJ2-1	ASGKDQTTYNEQF
TRBV11-2	TRBJ2-1	ASSLVGDGGNEQF
TRBV29-1	TRBJ2-1	SVEEGDFNAYNEQF
TRBV11-2	TRBJ2-3	ASSSSSGIGEVTQY
TRBV20-1	TRBJ2-1	SARNQWSSGLGEQF
TRBV7-2	TRBJ2-5	ASSLAVQETQY
TRBV5-4	TRBJ1-1	ASSQTNAAAMNTEAF
TRBV2	TRBJ2-3	ASRLAGVGDTQY
TRBV20-1	TRBJ2-7	SARPWGDRDYEQY
TRBV28	TRBJ2-1	ASTAARDNSYNEQF
TRBV10-3	TRBJ2-7	AISPGTSTYEQY
TRBV12-3/TRBV12-4	TRBJ1-5	ASSFSLWVRQGGPNRPQH
TRBV3-1	TRBJ2-2	AGSQEVRVGELF
TRBV29-1	TRBJ1-2	SVGTGGYGYT
TRBV29-1	TRBJ2-6	SVVGSGANVLA
TRBV7-9	TRBJ1-6	ASSLPNSPLH
TRBV24-1	TRBJ1-4	ATSDVSMMTTNEKLF
TRBV18	TRBJ2-7	ASSPQTGYSYEQY
TRBV5-1	TRBJ2-6	ASRRGLAGRGANVLT
TRBV12-3/TRBV12-4	TRBJ1-3	ASSRGQGSSGNTIY
TRBV20-1	TRBJ2-1	SARDRGTSNEQF
TRBV7-8	TRBJ2-6	ASSLAGTGANVLP
TRBV11-2	TRBJ1-4	ASRTGVVGAEKLF
TRBV7-9	TRBJ1-1	ASSPGTPEAF
TRBV20-1	TRBJ2-3	SARDLGGVSTDTQY
TRBV7-3	TRBJ2-3	ASSSQGATDTQY
TRBV14	TRBJ2-7	ASSQIQRGPYEQY
TRBV20-1	TRBJ2-7	SAASPSSYEQY
TRBV6-5	TRBJ1-5	ASSYDNSNQPQH
TRBV12-3/TRBV12-4	-	ASRLRLYYGQF
TRBV4-3	TRBJ2-7	ASSQERSSGGSYEQY
TRBV20-1	TRBJ2-5	SARGGLGETQY
TRBV6-5	TRBJ1-4	ASSNPATNEKLF
TRBV7-9	TRBJ2-7	ASSSLFSRNVYEQY
TRBV10-3	TRBJ2-1	AIRMGGTADNEQF
TRBV2	TRBJ2-1	ASSEEEGASYNEQF
TRBV19	TRBJ2-3	ASSGTGASTDTQY
TRBV7-6	TRBJ1-3	ASSLGGTSGNTIY
TRBV6-5	TRBJ1-4	ASSYSTALQGRLLSEKLF
TRBV3-2	TRBJ2-1	ASSQEGGRIPYNEQF
TRBV7-3	TRBJ2-1	ASSLTIVGEQF
TRBV20-1	TRBJ2-3	SAQTSGGADTQY
TRBV6-2/TRBV6-3	TRBJ1-5	ASSHSGGYQPQH